This passage covers 30 T cell receptor beta chains from one sample sequenced in a study of cytomegalovirus exposure and HLA in healthy donors. PCR amplification relied on 60 Vbeta primers (plus 13 Jbeta primers). Method: immunoSEQ multiplex PCR; TCRdb's copy keeps in-frame clones and lacks some. The table has over 100,000 clones, more than 65% seen once. Sequences were obtained from PBMCs. Every receptor here comes from a male donor in good health and CMV-seropositive.

This clone has only one observation. The chain couples TRBV29-1 to TRBJ1-1, with D possibly matching TRBD1 (5 bases). The length of the CDR3 is 12 residues. V was shortened by 1 base and J by 4 bases, with 7 bases between the two germline ends. Germline CDR1 is SQVTM and CDR2 is ANQGSEA. The CDR3 DNA is TGCAGCGTTGAAGCGACAGTCACTGAAGCTTTCTTT. Protein product: CSVEATVTEAFF. Complete variable domain (other parts from reference TRBV29-1 and TRBJ1-1): SAVISQKPSRDICQRGTSLTIQCQVDSQVTMMFWYRQQPGQSLTLIATANQGSEATYESGFVIDKFPISRPNLTFSTLTVSNMSPEDSSIYLCSVEATVTEAFFGQGTRLTVV.

The chain has TRBV28 and TRBJ2-5; TRBD1 might be the D (6 bases). The DNA end lines up better with TRBJ2-7; the J call may be wrong. CDR3 length equals 18 residues. Germline-derived CDR1 and CDR2 are MDHEN and SYDVKM. Here the CDR3 reads CASSPMALSGEPTYEQYF. CDR3 coding DNA: TGTGCCAGCAGTCCCATGGCCCTTTCAGGGGAGCCCACCTACGAGCAGTACTTC.

This clone was seen a few times. The chain recombines TRBV5-1 with TRBJ1-4; D is perhaps TRBD1 (6 bases). V dropped 7 bases and J dropped 2 bases, with 15 bases sitting between them. Germline V gene data show CDR1 as SGHRS and CDR2 as YFSETQ. The CDR3 loop spans 15 amino acids. The CDR3 DNA reads TGCGCCAGCTCACGGGGAACAGGGACTAATGAAAAACTGTTTTTT. Protein: CASSRGTGTNEKLFF.

The chain uses TRBV6-4 and TRBJ2-1; D is possibly TRBD2 (5 bases). CDR3 length: 15 residues. The germline V gene encodes CDR1 MRHNA and CDR2 SNTAGT. V was clipped by 3 bases and J by 0 bases, with 9 bases between them. This CDR3 is CASSEEGSSYNEQFF. Written as DNA, the CDR3 is TGTGCCAGCAGTGAAGAGGGAAGCTCCTACAATGAGCAGTTCTTC.

V and J are TRBV20-1 and TRBJ2-5; D is perhaps TRBD1 (5 bases). The CDR3 totals 11 residues. V was cut by 7 bases and J by 5 bases, with 11 bases left in between. The V gene's germline CDR1 is DFQATT and CDR2 SNEGSKA (reference sequence). The CDR3 is CSVRVLETQYF. CDR3 nucleotides: TGCAGTGTCAGGGTATTGGAGACCCAGTACTTC.

The V gene is TRBV5-1, the J gene TRBJ2-2, with TRBD2 as a possible D gene (5 bases). Germline V gene data show CDR1 as SGHRS and CDR2 as YFSETQ. V lost 0 bases, J lost 8 bases, and 14 bases lay in between. CDR3 length equals 15 residues. The CDR3 bases are TGCGCCAGCAGCTTGGCTAGCACTGGGCCTGGGGAGCTGTTTTTT. Translated: CASSLASTGPGELFF. Drawing the rest from reference TRBV5-1 and TRBJ2-2, the complete variable domain is KAGVTQTPRYLIKTRGQQVTLSCSPISGHRSVSWYQQTPGQGLQFLFEYFSETQRNKGNFPGRFSGRQFSNSRSEMNVSTLELGDSALYLCASSLASTGPGELFFGEGSRLTVL.

This clone has only one observation. V gene TRBV7-9 combines with J gene TRBJ2-7, with D possibly TRBD1 on 5 matching bases. CDR3 size: 14 residues. Germline lookup yields CDR1 SEHNR and CDR2 FQNEAQ (reference sequence). V was trimmed by 4 bases and J by 0 bases, leaving 10 bases between them. This CDR3 is CASSYDSVSYEQYF. As DNA, the CDR3 is TGTGCCAGCAGCTACGACAGCGTCTCCTACGAGCAGTACTTC.

The rearrangement links TRBV5-1 to TRBJ2-1, with D possibly matching TRBD1 (5 bases). CDR3 length: 15 residues. CDR1 and CDR2 (germline): SGHRS, YFSETQ. V lost 0 bases to trimming and J lost 1 base, with 8 bases between them. CDR3: CASSLVQGSYNEQFF. In DNA form, the CDR3 reads TGCGCCAGCAGCTTGGTGCAGGGATCCTACAATGAGCAGTTCTTC.

This clone was observed a single time. The chain employs TRBV6-6 and TRBJ2-5, with D unclear. CDR1 MNHNY and CDR2 SVGAGI come from the germline V gene (reference sequence). V dropped 6 bases and J dropped 4 bases, with 15 bases sitting between them. The CDR3 totals 14 residues. DNA of the CDR3: TGTGCCAGCAGCCCCTCAAGTAGGAGAGAGACCCAGTACTTC. This encodes CASSPSSRRETQYF.

The chain joins TRBV5-4 to TRBJ2-1, with 7 nucleotides matching TRBD2. Germline CDR1 reads SGHNT; CDR2 reads YYREEE (reference sequence). The V gene end was trimmed by 4 bases and the J gene end by 1 base; junction bases not matched to a gene: 17. The CDR3 loop spans 19 amino acids. The CDR3 spells CASSNLGGGQGGSYNEQFF. In DNA, the CDR3 is TGTGCCAGCAGCAACTTGGGGGGGGGTCAGGGAGGATCCTACAATGAGCAGTTCTTC.

This clone showed up just a few times. The chain is built from TRBV6-5 and TRBJ1-4, with TRBD1 matching over 9 bases. The V segment lost 1 base and the J segment 5 bases; nucleotides outside the gene matches: 2. CDR3 length equals 15 residues. Germline V lookup: CDR1 MNHEY, CDR2 SVGAGI. The CDR3 loop is CASSYWGTGNEKLFF. The CDR3 DNA sequence: TGTGCCAGCAGTTACTGGGGGACAGGGAATGAAAAACTGTTTTTT.

CDR3 nucleotide sequence: TGTGCCAGCAGTGAAATTTCAGGGGCTAACTATGGCTACACCTTC. This codes for CASSEISGANYGYTF. The chain links TRBV2 to TRBJ1-2, with D possibly matching TRBD1 (6 bases). CDR1 is SNHLY, CDR2 FYNNEI, per germline. V was shortened by 2 bases and J by 0 bases, with 10 bases between the two germline ends. This CDR3 has 15 amino acids.

V and J are TRBV10-2 and TRBJ1-4, with TRBD1 matching over 7 bases. The CDR3 runs to 12 residues. V dropped 5 bases and J dropped 15; count of bases not matched to a gene: 9. Germline V gene lookup returns CDR1 WSHSY and CDR2 SAAADI. This CDR3 reads CASSRSGTEVFF. The CDR3 nucleotides read TGCGCCAGCAGTAGATCCGGGACAGAGGTGTTTTTT.

The rearrangement joins TRBV19 to TRBJ2-2; possibly TRBD1 for D (5 bases). The CDR3 covers 12 residues. Germline V gene lookup returns CDR1 LNHDA and CDR2 SQIVND (reference sequence). V was clipped by 6 bases and J by 6 bases, with 8 bases between them. Here the CDR3 reads CASRKGSGELFF. CDR3 sequence (DNA): TGTGCCAGTAGGAAGGGGTCCGGGGAGCTGTTTTTT.

The CDR3: CASSLGGLGTQYF. The CDR3 DNA reads TGTGCCAGCAGCTTAGGGGGCCTCGGGACCCAGTACTTC. This chain links TRBV7-6 with TRBJ2-5; D possibly corresponds to TRBD1 (5 bases). Germline CDR1 SGHVS, CDR2 FNYEAQ. The CDR3 totals 13 residues. The V end lost 1 base, the J end lost 7 bases, and 10 bases lay between the germline ends.

CDR3 nucleotides: TGTGCCAGCAGTGGGACTAGCGGGGGCCCTACGCAGTATTTT. It encodes CASSGTSGGPTQYF. This chain connects TRBV25-1 to TRBJ2-3; 13 nucleotides agree with TRBD2. This CDR3 contains 14 residues. Germline trimming cut 4 bases from V and 8 bases from J; bases unmatched to any gene: 3. Germline V gives CDR1 MGHDK, CDR2 SYGVNS.

The rearrangement links TRBV7-2 to TRBJ1-1; D remains ambiguous. This CDR3 region has 16 residues. Germline V CDR1 and CDR2: SGHTA, FQGNSA. The V and J ends lost 2 bases and 3 bases respectively, with 16 bases between them. In DNA form, the CDR3 reads TGTGCCAGCAGCTTAATTGCGATTAGAGGGTACACTGAAGCTTTCTTT. Translated: CASSLIAIRGYTEAFF.

This sequence joins TRBV28 and TRBJ1-3; a possible D gene is TRBD1 (6 bases). CDR3 length: 13 amino acids. The V gene lost 11 bases and the J gene lost 4 bases, with 15 bases spanning the gap. The germline CDR1 and CDR2 sequences are MDHEN and SYDVKM. CDR3 coding DNA: TGTGCCTCATCATGGGGGCCCGGAAACACCATATATTTT. Amino acid sequence: CASSWGPGNTIYF.

The chain links TRBV7-9 to TRBJ2-7, with a possible D match to TRBD1 (7 bases). Trimming cost V 5 bases and J 4 bases, with 18 bases left between them. There are 15 residues in the CDR3. Germline assignment: CDR1 SEHNR and CDR2 FQNEAQ (reference sequence). CDR3 residues: CASSPGAGQPYEQYF. The CDR3 coding sequence is TGTGCCAGCAGCCCTGGGGCGGGACAGCCTTACGAGCAGTACTTC.

This sequence joins TRBV10-3 and TRBJ2-2, with 11 bases identical to TRBD1. The germline gives CDR1 ENHRY, CDR2 SYGVKD. V shed 5 bases and J 4 bases; nucleotides not matched to a gene: 3. The CDR3 has 15 amino acids. The CDR3 nucleotides read TGTGCCATCAGTCCAGGGACAGGGGGCACCGGGGAGCTGTTTTTT. Amino acids: CAISPGTGGTGELFF.

The CDR3 DNA reads TGTGCCAGCATCGAGGTCGCGGGGGGCTCCGGGGAGCTGTTTTTT. Translation gives CASIEVAGGSGELFF. This sequence joins TRBV6-1 and TRBJ2-2; 8 bases are a match to TRBD2. CDR1 MNHNS and CDR2 SASEGT come from the germline V gene. V lost 7 bases, J lost 6 bases, and 10 bases stayed unmatched. The CDR3 sequence is 15 residues long.

This clone appeared a single time. The gene calls are TRBV19 and TRBJ1-5, with 8 bases fitting TRBD1. With V trimmed by 3 bases and J by 3 bases, 4 bases remained unmatched. This CDR3 is 15 amino acids long. CDR1 LNHDA and CDR2 SQIVND come from the germline V gene (reference sequence). The CDR3 is CASSMTGVLNQPQHF. CDR3 DNA: TGTGCCAGTAGTATGACAGGGGTACTCAATCAGCCCCAGCATTTT. Supplemented by reference TRBV19 and TRBJ1-5, the full variable domain reads DGGITQSPKYLFRKEGQNVTLSCEQNLNHDAMYWYRQDPGQGLRLIYYSQIVNDFQKGDIAEGYSVSREKKESFPLTVTSAQKNPTAFYLCASSMTGVLNQPQHFGDGTRLSIL.

Turning to this clone: Other DNA variants within this sample encode the same CDR3. The chain employs TRBV6-4 and TRBJ2-3; TRBD2 matches 10 bases. Germline V gene lookup returns CDR1 MRHNA and CDR2 SNTAGT. The CDR3 covers 22 residues. V lost 2 bases to trimming and J lost 6 bases; unmatched junction nucleotides: 26. CDR3 nucleotide sequence: TGTGCCAGCAGTGACCGCGCCCCCGGTGGGGGAGCGGGAGGGCCCGTTTGGGATACGCAGTATTTT. Its translation: CASSDRAPGGGAGGPVWDTQYF.

V is TRBV7-2 and J is TRBJ1-2, with unresolved D. V was clipped by 11 bases and J by 7 bases, with 8 bases between them. From germline, CDR1 is SGHTA and CDR2 FQGNSA. This CDR3 contains 9 residues. The CDR3 loop reads CARFSGYTF. The CDR3 DNA reads TGTGCCCGGTTTTCTGGCTACACCTTC.

The rearrangement links TRBV19 to TRBJ2-5; TRBD2 matches 8 bases. Germline values: CDR1 LNHDA, CDR2 SQIVND (reference sequence). V dropped 7 bases and J dropped 5; count of bases not matched to a gene: 6. This CDR3 has 13 amino acids. This chain's CDR3 is CASKGLALETQYF. DNA for the CDR3: TGTGCCAGTAAAGGACTAGCCCTGGAGACCCAGTACTTC.

V gene TRBV25-1 combines with J gene TRBJ2-3; the match to TRBD2 covers 8 bases. Trimming cost V 2 bases and J 2 bases; bases outside gene matches: 6. CDR1 MGHDK and CDR2 SYGVNS come from the germline V gene. CDR3 length equals 16 residues. The DNA for the CDR3 is TGTGCCAGCAGTGAACCGGGACTAGACCCCACAGATACGCAGTATTTT. It encodes CASSEPGLDPTDTQYF.

The chain uses TRBV2 and TRBJ2-3, with 8 bases aligning to TRBD1. Trimming removed 7 bases from V and 6 bases from J; junction bases left unmatched: 6. Germline CDR1 and CDR2: SNHLY and FYNNEI. The CDR3 is 13 amino acids. This CDR3 is CASNPGGEDTQYF. The CDR3 coding sequence is TGTGCCAGCAACCCAGGGGGCGAGGATACGCAGTATTTT.

The chain joins TRBV27 to TRBJ2-5; 7 bases agree with TRBD2. Losses at the gene ends were 0 bases for V and 1 base for J; bases not matched to a gene: 2. The CDR3 totals 15 residues. The germline V gene encodes CDR1 MNHEY and CDR2 SMNVEV (reference sequence). CDR3 sequence: CASSLSRLAQETQYF. The CDR3 DNA reads TGTGCCAGCAGTTTATCGCGACTAGCCCAAGAGACCCAGTACTTC.

The chain is built from TRBV7-2 and TRBJ2-5; possibly TRBD2 for D (7 bases). The length of the CDR3 is 16 residues. The germline V gene has CDR1 SGHTA and CDR2 FQGNSA. Deletions cut 5 bases from V and 5 bases from J, with 21 bases between. The CDR3 nucleotides read TGTGCCAGCAGCCGCCAGAGGGGGGTGGGGGGGGAGACCCAGTACTTC. Amino acid sequence: CASSRQRGVGGETQYF.

This chain uses TRBV5-1 with TRBJ1-4, with 7 positions matching TRBD1. V trimming: 3 bases; J trimming: 4 bases; junction bases outside the gene matches: 3. The CDR3 contains 14 residues. CDR1 SGHRS and CDR2 YFSETQ come from the germline V gene. The chain's CDR3 is CASSYDRVNEKLFF. DNA of the CDR3: TGCGCCAGCAGCTACGACAGGGTTAATGAAAAACTGTTTTTT.